These 18 T cell receptor beta chains share one sample of origin, sequenced in a study of spatial heterogeneity in lung cancer. Using its own MiXCR run on the 5' RACE reads, TCRdb lists one record per CDR3 protein. The table lists approximately 90,000 distinct CDR3 sequences, around 8.6% of them singletons. Time point given: sample taken at primary tumor resection. Unsorted whole RNA samples from tumor, nontumor lung or frozen PBMC were sequenced. This specimen consisted of PBMCs, obtained at surgery. The receptors here all came from a male donor with early-stage non-small cell lung cancer.

The rearrangement joins TRBV6-5 to TRBJ1-1; D unclear. Per germline, CDR1 MNHEY and CDR2 SVGAGI. The CDR3 has 15 residues. Trimming pared 5 bases from V and 0 bases from J, leaving 13 bases between. The CDR3 nucleotides are TGTGCCAGCAGTACTCACCCGGCAGTGAACACTGAAGCTTTCTTT. Its protein is CASSTHPAVNTEAFF.

V and J are TRBV12-3 or TRBV12-4 and TRBJ2-3, with D possibly matching TRBD1 (6 bases). V dropped 1 base and J dropped 0 bases, with 8 bases sitting between them. This CDR3 spans 15 amino acids. The CDR3 DNA reads as TGTGCCAGCAGTTTAGGACAGGTCAGCACAGATACGCAGTATTTT. Amino acids: CASSLGQVSTDTQYF.

The table lists this clonotype with a few counts. V usage is TRBV29-1 and J usage is TRBJ1-4, with 7 bases aligning to TRBD1. The CDR3 is 13 residues long. J lost 4 bases, V lost 6 bases, and 5 bases had no gene match. Germline V gives CDR1 SQVTM, CDR2 ANQGSEA. The CDR3 bases are TGCAGCGTAGAGACAGGGTTTAATGAAAAACTGTTTTTT. It translates to CSVETGFNEKLFF.

In this sample, this clonotype turned up many times. The chain's CDR3 is CASSRQGSYGYTF. DNA of the CDR3: TGTGCCAGCAGTCGACAGGGTAGCTATGGCTACACCTTC. V is TRBV28 and J is TRBJ1-2, with 7 bases aligning to TRBD1. CDR3 length equals 13 residues. Germline values: CDR1 MDHEN, CDR2 SYDVKM. Trimming cost V 5 bases and J 4 bases; bases outside gene matches: 4.

This clonotype has more than one count but fewer than ten. J is TRBJ2-3 and V is TRBV25-1, with D uncertain. The V and J ends lost 1 base and 2 bases respectively, with 16 bases between them. Germline CDR1 MGHDK, CDR2 SYGVNS. This CDR3 region has 17 residues. The chain's CDR3 is CASSEFLGWGNTDTQYF. The CDR3 nucleotides read TGTGCCAGCAGTGAATTCCTGGGTTGGGGTAACACAGATACGCAGTATTTT.

The rearrangement joins TRBV29-1 to TRBJ2-3; 7 bases are a match to TRBD2. After removal of 7 bases from V and 3 bases from J, the junction contained 4 bases not matched to a gene. The V gene's germline CDR1 is SQVTM and CDR2 ANQGSEA. The CDR3 runs to 12 residues. The CDR3 nucleotides are TGCAGCGGCCGAGCGGGGACAGATACGCAGTATTTT. Translated, it gives CSGRAGTDTQYF.

This clonotype was detected only a few times. The rearrangement links TRBV2 to TRBJ2-3; 10 bases map to TRBD2. V lost 5 bases, J lost 8 bases, and 4 bases stayed unmatched. The CDR3 loop spans 13 amino acids. Per the germline V gene, CDR1 is SNHLY and CDR2 is FYNNEI. CDR3 nucleotide sequence: TGTGCCAGCAGTCCAGCGGGGGGGCGTACGCAGTATTTT. Protein: CASSPAGGRTQYF.

This rearrangement joins TRBV27 to TRBJ2-7, with TRBD2 as a possible D gene (6 bases). Between the trimmed V and J ends, which lost 6 bases and 1 base, there was a span of 16 bases. This CDR3 has 15 amino acids. Germline V CDR1 and CDR2: MNHEY, SMNVEV (reference sequence). The CDR3 spells CASRALGEVSYEQYF. CDR3 coding DNA: TGTGCCAGCAGGGCCTTAGGGGAGGTATCCTACGAGCAGTACTTC.

This clonotype showed up many times. This chain joins TRBV13 and TRBJ2-2, with unresolved D. Deletions cut 3 bases from V and 1 base from J, with 6 bases between. CDR3 length: 14 amino acids. CDR1 is PRHDT, CDR2 FYEKMQ, per germline (reference sequence). CDR3 in DNA: TGTGCCAGCAGCTTGAGAGGGAACACCGGGGAGCTGTTTTTT. This encodes CASSLRGNTGELFF.

This clonotype was detected a few times. V gene TRBV6-5 combines with J gene TRBJ1-6; 8 bases fit TRBD1. Germline trimming cut 6 bases from V and 7 bases from J; bases unmatched to any gene: 5. Germline assignment: CDR1 MNHEY and CDR2 SVGAGI. The CDR3 totals 14 residues. This CDR3 reads CASSRTGINSPLHF. The DNA for the CDR3 is TGTGCCAGCAGCCGGACAGGGATCAATTCACCCCTCCACTTT.

The chain uses TRBV3-1 and TRBJ2-7; a weak D match, TRBD2 (6 bases). This CDR3 region has 15 residues. Germline loops: CDR1 LGHDT, CDR2 YNNKEL (reference sequence). Trimming took 1 base from V and 1 from J, leaving 11 bases between them. CDR3 nucleotide sequence: TGTGCCAGCAGCCAAGGTCCCGGGGGATCCTACGAGCAGTACTTC. This translates into CASSQGPGGSYEQYF.

The genes are TRBV6-5 and TRBJ2-7; TRBD1 might be the D (6 bases). V lost 4 bases, J lost 5 bases, and 15 bases lay in between. This CDR3 contains 14 residues. Germline V gene sequence: CDR1 MNHEY, CDR2 SVGAGI. The CDR3 here is CASSSLTGSDEQYF. As DNA, the CDR3 is TGTGCCAGCAGTTCCCTTACAGGGTCTGACGAGCAGTACTTC.

The table lists this clonotype with many counts. The chain uses TRBV7-2 and TRBJ2-1, with D hard to call. This CDR3 region has 15 residues. The germline V gene has CDR1 SGHTA and CDR2 FQGNSA. The V end was cut by 5 bases, the J end by 8 bases, with 19 bases between. The CDR3 region is CASSPTHDRMYEQFF. CDR3 sequence (DNA): TGTGCCAGCAGCCCGACCCACGATAGAATGTATGAGCAGTTCTTC.

The chain uses TRBV7-9 and TRBJ1-2; D ambiguous. Germline lookup yields CDR1 SEHNR and CDR2 FQNEAQ (reference sequence). The CDR3 extends over 14 amino acids. The germline V and J ends were trimmed by 1 base and 2 bases, with 8 bases remaining between them. The CDR3 region is CASSLVIQNYGYTF. CDR3 nucleotide sequence: TGTGCCAGCAGCTTAGTCATACAGAACTATGGCTACACCTTC.

This clonotype was detected many times. The chain couples TRBV6-2 or TRBV6-3 to TRBJ1-5; D is perhaps TRBD1 (6 bases). This CDR3 spans 15 amino acids. Germline-derived CDR1 and CDR2 are MNHEY and SVGEGT. V was clipped by 5 bases and J by 2 bases, with 13 bases between them. The DNA for the CDR3 is TGTGCCAGCAGTCCACAGGGAGGCGGCAATCAGCCCCAGCATTTT. Translating gives CASSPQGGGNQPQHF.

This clonotype has at least ten counts. This chain links TRBV7-8 with TRBJ2-7; D may be TRBD1 (6 bases). CDR1 and CDR2 (germline): SGHVS, FQNEAQ. V was cut by 5 bases and J by 2 bases, with 13 bases left in between. CDR3 length: 14 residues. The DNA for the CDR3 is TGTGCCAGCAGCACAGGGATCCCTCCCTACGAGCAGTACTTC. The encoded protein is CASSTGIPPYEQYF. The full variable domain, completed using reference TRBV7-8 and TRBJ2-7, is GAGVSQSPRYKVAKRGQDVALRCDPISGHVSLFWYQQALGQGPEFLTYFQNEAQLDKSGLPSDRFFAERPEGSVSTLKIQRTQQEDSAVYLCASSTGIPPYEQYFGPGTRLTVT.

This clonotype was recorded a few times. The chain is built from TRBV27 and TRBJ2-3, with 8 bases fitting TRBD2. Germline CDR1 is MNHEY and CDR2 is SMNVEV (reference sequence). This CDR3 has 14 amino acids. V shed 7 bases, J shed 9 bases, and the junction held 12 bases outside the gene matches. The CDR3 protein is CASNSLAGGKTQYF. The DNA for the CDR3 is TGTGCCAGCAACTCACTTGCGGGAGGAAAGACGCAGTATTTT.

This clonotype was found a few times. The gene calls are TRBV7-2 and TRBJ2-1, with 9 bases identical to TRBD1. The germline gives CDR1 SGHTA, CDR2 FQGNSA. The CDR3 is 14 residues long. V shed 5 bases, J shed 3 bases, and the junction held 2 bases outside the gene matches. Here the CDR3 DNA reads TGTGCCAGCAGCCGGGACAGGGTCTACAATGAGCAGTTCTTC. As protein: CASSRDRVYNEQFF.